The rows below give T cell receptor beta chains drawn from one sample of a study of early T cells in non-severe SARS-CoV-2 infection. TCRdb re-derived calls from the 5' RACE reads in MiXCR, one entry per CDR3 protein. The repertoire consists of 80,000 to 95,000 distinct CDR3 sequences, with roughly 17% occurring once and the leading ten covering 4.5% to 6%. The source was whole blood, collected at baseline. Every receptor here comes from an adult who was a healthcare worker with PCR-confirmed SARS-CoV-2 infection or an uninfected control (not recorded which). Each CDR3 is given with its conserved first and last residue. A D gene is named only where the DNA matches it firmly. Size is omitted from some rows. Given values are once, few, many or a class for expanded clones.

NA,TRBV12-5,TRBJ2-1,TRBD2,CASGLLVAGGPHNEQFF,TGTGCTAGTGGTTTATTGGTTGCGGGAGGGCCCCACAATGAGCAGTTCTTC
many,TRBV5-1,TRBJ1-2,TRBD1,CASSPGTEAEGYTF,TGCGCCAGCAGCCCCGGGACAGAGGCGGAGGGCTACACCTTC
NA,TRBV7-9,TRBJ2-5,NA,CASSPPGTQYF,TGTGCCAGCAGCCCCCCCGGCACCCAGTACTTC
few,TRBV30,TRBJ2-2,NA,CAWSNFGGELFF,TGTGCCTGGAGTAACTTTGGCGGGGAGCTGTTTTTT
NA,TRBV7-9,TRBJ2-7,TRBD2,CASSLSGRADDEQYF,TGTGCCAGCAGCCTTAGCGGGAGGGCCGACGACGAGCAGTACTTC
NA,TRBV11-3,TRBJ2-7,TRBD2,CASSLETLAGGYEQYF,TGTGCCAGCAGCTTAGAGACACTAGCGGGAGGGTACGAGCAGTACTTC
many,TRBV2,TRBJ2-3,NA,CASSYLDGRTDTQYF,TGTGCCAGCAGTTACTTGGACGGGAGAACAGATACGCAGTATTTT
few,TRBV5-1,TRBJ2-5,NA,CASSGTGTQKETQYF,TGCGCCAGCAGCGGGACCGGGACTCAAAAAGAGACCCAGTACTTC
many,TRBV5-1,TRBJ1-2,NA,CASSSQGNYGYTF,TGCGCCAGCAGTTCACAGGGAAACTATGGCTACACCTTC
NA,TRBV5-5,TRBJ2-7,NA,CASSTRVNEQYF,TGTGCCAGCAGCACCAGGGTTAACGAGCAGTACTTC
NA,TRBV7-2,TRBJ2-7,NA,CASSVGSRYEQYF,TGTGCCAGCAGTGTCGGGTCCCGCTACGAGCAGTACTTC
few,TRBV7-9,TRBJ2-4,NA,CASSLGRGNIQYF,TGTGCCAGCAGCTTAGGGCGTGGAAACATTCAGTACTTC
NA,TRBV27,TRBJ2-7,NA,CARTSNGYEQYF,TGTGCCCGAACATCAAACGGCTACGAGCAGTACTTC
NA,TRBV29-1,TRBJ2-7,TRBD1,CSVEDPGGWQYF,TGCAGCGTTGAAGATCCAGGGGGTTGGCAGTACTTC
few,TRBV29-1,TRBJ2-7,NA,CSVPSEGSYEQYF,TGCAGCGTTCCCAGTGAGGGCTCCTACGAGCAGTACTTC
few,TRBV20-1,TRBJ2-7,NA,CSARDSSSYEQYF,TGCAGCGCGAGAGACAGCAGCTCCTACGAGCAGTACTTC